The 18 T cell receptor beta chains below come from one sample, sequenced in a study of cytomegalovirus exposure and HLA in healthy donors (dated by TCRdb to about 2017). The protocol used for the library was the immunoSEQ multiplex PCR assay. For the multiplex PCR, a mixture combining 60 forward primers for TCR Vbeta segments and 13 reverse primers for TCR Jbeta segments was used. The source is immuneACCESS, and TCRdb retained only in-frame sequences with V and J called. Part of the clones is not carried over; for the studies checked, unresolved V genes explain less than half of this, and the remainder is unexplained. This sample gives about 150,000 clones in total; 65% to 80% of them show up just once. The ten largest clones represent around 3% of the sample. Material: PBMCs. The source is a male donor in good health and CMV-seronegative.

The V call is TRBV30, the J call TRBJ1-5; 9 bases are shared with TRBD1. With V trimmed by 3 bases and J by 8 bases, 17 bases remained unmatched. This CDR3 is 17 amino acids long. Germline loops: CDR1 GTSNPN, CDR2 SVGIG (reference sequence). The DNA of the CDR3 is TGTGCCTGGAGGCGCCCCTCACCCGGGACAGGGACGGAGCCCCAGCATTTT. Translated, it gives CAWRRPSPGTGTEPQHF. The variable domain in full, completed from reference TRBV30 and TRBJ1-5, reads SQTIHQWPATLVQPVGSPLSLECTVEGTSNPNLYWYRQAAGRGLQLLFYSVGIGQISSEVPQNLSASRPQDRQFILSSKKLLLSDSGFYLCAWRRPSPGTGTEPQHFGDGTRLSIL.

V gene TRBV7-2 combines with J gene TRBJ2-3; 11 nucleotides agree with TRBD2. This CDR3 comprises 17 residues. J was trimmed by 4 bases and V by 5 bases; bases with no gene match: 11. Per germline, CDR1 SGHTA and CDR2 FQGNSA. In DNA, the CDR3 is TGTGCCAGCAGCCCTAGCGGGAGGCATTTTCGCGCAGATACGCAGTATTTT. Residues: CASSPSGRHFRADTQYF.

This clone was counted between two and nine times. CDR3 nucleotide sequence: TGTGCCAGCAGGAGGACAGGGACTAGCGGGAGGAATGAGCAGTTCTTC. Its protein is CASRRTGTSGRNEQFF. The chain combines TRBV27 with TRBJ2-1; 15 nucleotides line up with TRBD2. The CDR3 has 16 residues. Germline CDR1 reads MNHEY; CDR2 reads SMNVEV (reference sequence). The V and J ends lost 6 bases and 7 bases, in that order; junction bases with no gene match: 7.

This clone was observed once. CDR3 region: CASSPGTSGGNEQFF. The CDR3 DNA reads as TGTGCCAGCAGTCCCGGGACTAGCGGGGGGAATGAGCAGTTCTTC. The chain combines TRBV6-6 with TRBJ2-1, with 15 positions matching TRBD2. The trim removed 5 bases at V and 7 bases at J, leaving 3 bases unmatched. The length of the CDR3 is 15 residues. Germline V gene data show CDR1 as MNHNY and CDR2 as SVGAGI (reference sequence).

The chain carries TRBV9 and TRBJ2-3; 7 positions agree with TRBD2. Losses at the gene ends were 5 bases for V and 9 bases for J; bases not matched to a gene: 6. Germline CDR1 reads SGDLS; CDR2 reads YYNGEE. The CDR3 totals 12 residues. Here the CDR3 DNA reads TGTGCCAGCAGTCCTCTGGGGGGGACGCAGTATTTT. Protein product: CASSPLGGTQYF.

CDR3 amino acids: CASSVSSGRNEQFF. The CDR3 DNA follows: TGTGCCAGTAGTGTTTCTAGCGGGAGAAATGAGCAGTTCTTC. V usage is TRBV19 and J usage is TRBJ2-1, with TRBD2 matching 10 bases. The CDR3 is made up of 14 amino acids. Trimming removed 5 bases from V and 7 bases from J; junction bases left unmatched: 5. Germline V gene sequence: CDR1 LNHDA, CDR2 SQIVND (reference sequence).

The gene calls are TRBV18 and TRBJ1-1; D remains ambiguous. Germline values: CDR1 KGHSH, CDR2 LQKENI. There are 13 residues in the CDR3. V lost 4 bases and J 2 bases, leaving 8 bases between the germline ends. The CDR3 spells CASSRTENTEAFF. CDR3 nucleotide sequence: TGTGCCAGCTCACGCACAGAAAACACTGAAGCTTTCTTT.

The chain links TRBV5-1 to TRBJ1-4, with D perhaps matching TRBD1 (6 bases). The CDR3 sequence is 15 residues long. V gave up 4 bases and J gave up 0 bases, with 10 bases separating them. Germline CDR1 SGHRS, CDR2 YFSETQ. CDR3 amino acids: CASSPGQPTNEKLFF. DNA of the CDR3: TGCGCCAGCAGCCCCGGACAGCCAACTAATGAAAAACTGTTTTTT.

The V call is TRBV7-3, the J call TRBJ1-1; tentatively, D is TRBD1 (5 bases). Trimming left V 7 bases short and J 11 bases short, with 26 bases between. The CDR3 totals 15 residues. Germline CDR1 SGHTA, CDR2 FQGTGA. The CDR3 here is CASTPLSRRGEKAFF. The CDR3 nucleotides read TGTGCCAGCACGCCTCTCTCCCGACGGGGGGAGAAGGCTTTCTTT.

This clone came up a few times. CDR3: CATSSPGGQSQPQHF. The CDR3 coding sequence is TGTGCCACCAGCAGCCCAGGGGGACAAAGTCAGCCCCAGCATTTT. The chain uses TRBV15 and TRBJ1-5; 7 bases map to TRBD1. Trimming cost V 3 bases and J 6 bases; bases outside gene matches: 8. The germline V gene encodes CDR1 LNHNV and CDR2 YYDKDF (reference sequence). The CDR3 is made up of 15 amino acids.

The chain uses TRBV28 and TRBJ2-2; D is possibly TRBD1 (5 bases). CDR1 and CDR2 from the germline V gene are MDHEN and SYDVKM. Between the trimmed V and J ends, which lost 4 bases and 1 base, there was a span of 16 bases. The length of the CDR3 is 17 residues. The chain's CDR3 is CASSWALGQGNTGELFF. The CDR3, as DNA: TGTGCCAGCAGTTGGGCGTTGGGGCAGGGGAACACCGGGGAGCTGTTTTTT.

The chain links TRBV5-1 to TRBJ2-1; 7 bases line up with TRBD1. J was trimmed by 13 bases and V by 0 bases; bases with no gene match: 7. The CDR3 totals 13 residues. Germline V CDR1 and CDR2: SGHRS, YFSETQ. Here the CDR3 DNA reads TGCGCCAGCAGCTTGGGGGAAGGGGGCTATCAGTTCTTC. Its protein product is CASSLGEGGYQFF. The complete variable domain, with remaining parts taken from reference TRBV5-1 and TRBJ2-1, reads KAGVTQTPRYLIKTRGQQVTLSCSPISGHRSVSWYQQTPGQGLQFLFEYFSETQRNKGNFPGRFSGRQFSNSRSEMNVSTLELGDSALYLCASSLGEGGYQFFGPGTRLTVL.

The V gene is TRBV6-5, the J gene TRBJ1-2; 7 positions agree with TRBD1. In germline, CDR1 is MNHEY, CDR2 SVGAGI. There are 15 residues in the CDR3. V was clipped by 4 bases and J by 0 bases; unmatched bases: 5. The CDR3 DNA follows: TGTGCCAGCAGTTTGACAGGGAACACTAACTATGGCTACACCTTC. Translating gives CASSLTGNTNYGYTF.

The chain couples TRBV6-6 to TRBJ1-2; D might be TRBD1 (6 bases). The CDR3 has 13 amino acids. V lost 7 bases and J 6 bases, leaving 15 bases between the germline ends. CDR1 is MNHNY and CDR2 is SVGAGI in the germline V gene (reference sequence). DNA for the CDR3: TGTGCCAGCACCTCTACAGGGCCCCATGGCTACACCTTC. Residues: CASTSTGPHGYTF.

This chain joins TRBV11-2 and TRBJ2-7, with 11 nucleotides matching TRBD2. The V segment lost 5 bases and the J segment 2 bases; nucleotides outside the gene matches: 14. This CDR3 spans 18 amino acids. Germline V gives CDR1 SGHAT, CDR2 FQNNGV. CDR3 sequence: CASSAQASGGTAPYEQYF. The CDR3 DNA reads as TGTGCCAGCAGCGCCCAGGCTAGCGGGGGGACGGCCCCCTACGAGCAGTACTTC. Together with reference TRBV11-2 and TRBJ2-7, the CDR3 gives the full variable domain: EAGVAQSPRYKIIEKRQSVAFWCNPISGHATLYWYQQILGQGPKLLIQFQNNGVVDDSQLPKDRFSAERLKGVDSTLKIQPAKLEDSAVYLCASSAQASGGTAPYEQYFGPGTRLTVT.

The V gene is TRBV27, the J gene TRBJ1-6; D not resolved. Per germline, CDR1 MNHEY and CDR2 SMNVEV (reference sequence). V lost 4 bases, J lost 8 bases, and 12 bases lay in between. The length of the CDR3 is 14 residues. This CDR3 reads CASSYRVKDSPLHF. CDR3 nucleotides: TGTGCCAGCAGTTATCGAGTAAAAGATTCACCCCTCCACTTT.

This rearrangement joins TRBV25-1 to TRBJ1-1, with a weak D call TRBD1 (6 bases). Trimming shortened V by 0 bases and J by 7 bases, and 9 bases separated the two germline ends. Germline lookup yields CDR1 MGHDK and CDR2 SYGVNS. The CDR3 contains 13 residues. The CDR3 loop is CASSEYHRDEAFF. CDR3 sequence (DNA): TGTGCCAGCAGTGAATATCACAGGGATGAAGCTTTCTTT.

The CDR3 reads CASSPTRTGVAEQYF. CDR3 DNA: TGTGCCAGCTCACCTACCCGGACGGGAGTAGCCGAGCAGTACTTC. The V gene is TRBV18, the J gene TRBJ2-7, with D tentatively TRBD2 (6 bases). CDR3 length: 15 amino acids. Trimming shortened V by 3 bases and J by 6 bases, and 18 bases separated the two germline ends. Germline assignment: CDR1 KGHSH and CDR2 LQKENI.